This passage covers 17 T cell receptor beta chains from one sample sequenced in a study of shared clonotypes between healthy human individuals. TCRdb's copy holds only in-frame clones and misses some; the assay was immunoSEQ multiplex PCR. The data hold about 1 million clones, with about three quarters observed a single time. Sequences were obtained from memory CD4+ T cells sorted from blood. This sample's subset: CD45RA-negative fraction. The receptors derive from a man younger than 35 in good health.

As DNA, the CDR3 is TGCGCCAGCAGCTCCAAGATCGCGGGGACCACTGAAGCTTTCTTT. Translating it yields CASSSKIAGTTEAFF. The J gene is TRBJ1-1, the V gene TRBV5-1; possible D gene TRBD1, 5 bases. Trimming cost V 3 bases and J 4 bases, with 16 bases left between them. Germline-derived CDR1 and CDR2 are SGHRS and YFSETQ. The CDR3 totals 15 residues.

The rearrangement links TRBV27 to TRBJ1-5, with 9 bases that match TRBD1. CDR3 size: 15 residues. The ends lost 6 bases at V and 6 bases at J; junction bases unmatched: 9. Germline CDR1 is MNHEY and CDR2 is SMNVEV (reference sequence). The CDR3 DNA reads TGTGCCAGCAGAGGAAGCGGGACAGGGACTCAGCCCCAGCATTTT. Residues: CASRGSGTGTQPQHF.

CDR3 coding DNA: TGTGCCAGCAGCATGGGACTCCCCTCCTACAATGAGCAGTTCTTC. Its translation: CASSMGLPSYNEQFF. This chain links TRBV7-2 with TRBJ2-1; possibly TRBD2 for D (6 bases). Germline V gene lookup returns CDR1 SGHTA and CDR2 FQGNSA. V was shortened by 5 bases and J by 0 bases, with 11 bases between the two germline ends. The CDR3 contains 15 residues.

The table lists this clone with many counts. The chain recombines TRBV14 with TRBJ1-4; D call uncertain. CDR1 is SGHDN and CDR2 is FVKESK in the germline V gene. Deletions cut 0 bases from V and 5 bases from J, with 19 bases between. CDR3 size: 18 residues. CDR3 in amino acids: CASSQDRHQKAENEKLFF. The CDR3, as DNA: TGTGCCAGCAGCCAAGATAGGCACCAAAAAGCAGAGAATGAAAAACTGTTTTTT.

The genes are TRBV10-3 and TRBJ2-1; TRBD2 matches at 9 bases. Germline V CDR1 and CDR2: ENHRY, SYGVKD. The CDR3 has 15 residues. The V segment lost 5 bases and the J segment 9 bases; nucleotides outside the gene matches: 11. The CDR3 here is CAISPGGGALSEQFF. The CDR3 DNA reads as TGTGCCATCAGTCCGGGCGGGGGGGCTCTCAGTGAGCAGTTCTTC.

This chain joins TRBV6-1 and TRBJ2-7; a weak D match, TRBD1 (6 bases). The CDR3 totals 14 residues. Trimming pared 7 bases from V and 0 bases from J, leaving 13 bases between. Germline lookup yields CDR1 MNHNS and CDR2 SASEGT. The CDR3 region is CASKGHHNSYEQYF. The DNA of the CDR3 is TGTGCCAGCAAGGGACACCACAACTCCTACGAGCAGTACTTC.

The chain employs TRBV28 and TRBJ2-7; TRBD1 matches 8 bases. The CDR3 covers 15 residues. Per the germline V gene, CDR1 is MDHEN and CDR2 is SYDVKM. With 5 bases clipped from V and 2 bases from J, the junction kept 8 bases outside the gene matches. The CDR3 loop is CASSPGQGRPYEQYF. CDR3 DNA sequence: TGTGCCAGCAGTCCCGGACAGGGAAGGCCCTACGAGCAGTACTTC.

V usage is TRBV12-5 and J usage is TRBJ2-7; 11 bases match TRBD1. There are 15 residues in the CDR3. V gave up 7 bases and J gave up 0 bases; unmatched junction bases: 5. Germline CDR1 reads LGHNT; CDR2 reads FRNRAP. CDR3 in amino acids: CASAAGQGVSYEQYF. CDR3 DNA sequence: TGTGCTAGTGCCGCGGGACAGGGGGTCTCCTACGAGCAGTACTTC.

V is TRBV7-3 and J is TRBJ1-1; D is perhaps TRBD1 (5 bases). CDR1 and CDR2 (germline): SGHTA, FQGTGA. The CDR3 is 13 residues long. The V gene lost 6 bases and the J gene lost 0 bases, with 8 bases spanning the gap. The CDR3 loop reads CASRSQVNTEAFF. The CDR3 DNA follows: TGTGCCAGCAGGTCACAGGTGAACACTGAAGCTTTCTTT.

This clone was detected only a few times. This chain connects TRBV5-4 to TRBJ2-1; D is uncertain. This CDR3 spans 15 amino acids. V was pared by 0 bases and J by 0 bases, with 7 bases between. CDR1 is SGHNT and CDR2 is YYREEE in the germline V gene (reference sequence). CDR3 region: CASSLDGLSYNEQFF. In DNA form, the CDR3 reads TGTGCCAGCAGCTTGGACGGCCTCTCCTACAATGAGCAGTTCTTC. Together with reference TRBV5-4 and TRBJ2-1, the CDR3 gives the full variable domain: ETGVTQSPTHLIKTRGQQVTLRCSSQSGHNTVSWYQQALGQGPQFIFQYYREEENGRGNFPPRFSGLQFPNYSSELNVNALELDDSALYLCASSLDGLSYNEQFFGPGTRLTVL.

As regards this clone: A far larger clone is off by one base, so a read error is likely. The gene calls are TRBV11-1 and TRBJ1-3; D call uncertain. The V gene's germline CDR1 is SGHAT and CDR2 FQDESV (reference sequence). The CDR3 covers 12 residues. V gave up 4 bases and J gave up 0 bases, with 1 base separating them. The CDR3 DNA is TGTGCCAGCAGCTACTCTGGAAACACCATATATTTT. It yields the protein CASSYSGNTIYF.

The V gene is TRBV11-2, the J gene TRBJ2-2, with 11 bases that match TRBD1. The CDR3 runs 20 residues. V lost 0 bases and J lost 4; bases outside the gene matches: 13. Per the germline V gene, CDR1 is SGHAT and CDR2 is FQNNGV. The CDR3 spells CASSLDGWWDRGSRTGELFF. CDR3 coding DNA: TGTGCCAGCAGCTTAGATGGGTGGTGGGACAGGGGGTCGCGCACCGGGGAGCTGTTTTTT.

The genes are TRBV5-6 and TRBJ2-7; 9 positions agree with TRBD1. J lost 3 bases, V lost 0 bases, and 7 bases had no gene match. Germline V lookup: CDR1 SGHDT, CDR2 YYEEEE. The CDR3 has 16 amino acids. CDR3: CASSLAFRDRVYEQYF. The CDR3 DNA is TGTGCCAGCAGCTTGGCTTTTCGGGACAGGGTCTACGAGCAGTACTTC.

The chain uses TRBV20-1 and TRBJ2-7; tentatively, D is TRBD2 (6 bases). Trimming left V 6 bases short and J 9 bases short, with 15 bases between. The CDR3 loop spans 11 amino acids. Germline V gene lookup returns CDR1 DFQATT and CDR2 SNEGSKA (reference sequence). The CDR3 spells CSASAGLGQYF. CDR3 nucleotide sequence: TGCAGTGCATCGGCGGGATTAGGGCAGTACTTC.

V is TRBV5-1 and J is TRBJ2-7, with a weak D call TRBD2 (5 bases). V lost 0 bases and J 5 bases, leaving 12 bases between the germline ends. The length of the CDR3 is 14 residues. Germline V gives CDR1 SGHRS, CDR2 YFSETQ. For the CDR3, the DNA is TGCGCCAGCAGCTTGGATTCGGGAAGCGACGAGCAGTACTTC. This codes for CASSLDSGSDEQYF.

The chain employs TRBV10-3 and TRBJ1-4; D is unclear. The CDR3 runs 14 residues. The V gene lost 5 bases and the J gene lost 0 bases, with 7 bases spanning the gap. Per the germline V gene, CDR1 is ENHRY and CDR2 is SYGVKD. The CDR3 DNA follows: TGTGCCATCAGTACCGGGGCAACTAATGAAAAACTGTTTTTT. Translating gives CAISTGATNEKLFF.

The DNA of the CDR3 is TGTGCCAGCAGCCCATCACAGGGGCACACCGGGGAGCTGTTTTTT. Translation gives CASSPSQGHTGELFF. The chain recombines TRBV7-8 with TRBJ2-2; 7 bases align to TRBD1. V lost 5 bases, J lost 3 bases, and 6 bases stayed unmatched. The germline gives CDR1 SGHVS, CDR2 FQNEAQ. CDR3 length: 15 amino acids. Full variable domain (missing parts from reference TRBV7-8 and TRBJ2-2): GAGVSQSPRYKVAKRGQDVALRCDPISGHVSLFWYQQALGQGPEFLTYFQNEAQLDKSGLPSDRFFAERPEGSVSTLKIQRTQQEDSAVYLCASSPSQGHTGELFFGEGSRLTVL.